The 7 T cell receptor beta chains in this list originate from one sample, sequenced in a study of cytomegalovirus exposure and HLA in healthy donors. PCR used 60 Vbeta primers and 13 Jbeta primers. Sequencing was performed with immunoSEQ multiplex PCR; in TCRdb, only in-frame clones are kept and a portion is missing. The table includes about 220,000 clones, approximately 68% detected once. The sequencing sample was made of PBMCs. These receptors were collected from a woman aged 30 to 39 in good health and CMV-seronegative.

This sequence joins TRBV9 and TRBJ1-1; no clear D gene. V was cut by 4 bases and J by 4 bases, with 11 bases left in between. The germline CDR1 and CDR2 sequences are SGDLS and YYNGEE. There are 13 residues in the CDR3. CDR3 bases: TGTGCCAGCAGCTTAAATTTCGGCACTGAAGCTTTCTTT. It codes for CASSLNFGTEAFF.

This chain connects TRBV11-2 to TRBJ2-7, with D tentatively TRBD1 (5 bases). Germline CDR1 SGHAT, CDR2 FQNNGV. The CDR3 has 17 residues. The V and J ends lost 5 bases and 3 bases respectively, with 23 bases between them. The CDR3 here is CASSRTRDSSGLYEQYF. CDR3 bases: TGTGCCAGCAGCCGCACGAGAGACAGTTCGGGCCTCTACGAGCAGTACTTC. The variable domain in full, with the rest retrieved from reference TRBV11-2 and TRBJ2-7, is EAGVAQSPRYKIIEKRQSVAFWCNPISGHATLYWYQQILGQGPKLLIQFQNNGVVDDSQLPKDRFSAERLKGVDSTLKIQPAKLEDSAVYLCASSRTRDSSGLYEQYFGPGTRLTVT.

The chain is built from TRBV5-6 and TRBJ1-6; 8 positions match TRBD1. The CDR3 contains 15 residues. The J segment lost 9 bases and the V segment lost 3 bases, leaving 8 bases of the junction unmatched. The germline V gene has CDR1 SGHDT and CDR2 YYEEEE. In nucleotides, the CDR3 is TGTGCCAGCAGCTACCTGGACAGGGAGGGTTCACCCCTCCACTTT. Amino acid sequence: CASSYLDREGSPLHF.

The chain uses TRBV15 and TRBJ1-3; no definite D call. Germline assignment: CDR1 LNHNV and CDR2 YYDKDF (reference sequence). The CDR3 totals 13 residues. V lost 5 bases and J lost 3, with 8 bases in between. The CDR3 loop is CATSLPLGNTIYF. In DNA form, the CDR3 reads TGTGCCACCAGCCTCCCTCTTGGAAACACCATATATTTT.

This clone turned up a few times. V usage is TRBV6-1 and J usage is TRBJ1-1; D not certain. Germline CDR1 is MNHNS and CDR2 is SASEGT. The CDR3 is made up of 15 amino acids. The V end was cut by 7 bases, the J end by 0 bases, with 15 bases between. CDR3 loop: CASTPEGLVNTEAFF. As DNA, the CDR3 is TGTGCCAGCACTCCGGAGGGCCTAGTGAACACTGAAGCTTTCTTT.

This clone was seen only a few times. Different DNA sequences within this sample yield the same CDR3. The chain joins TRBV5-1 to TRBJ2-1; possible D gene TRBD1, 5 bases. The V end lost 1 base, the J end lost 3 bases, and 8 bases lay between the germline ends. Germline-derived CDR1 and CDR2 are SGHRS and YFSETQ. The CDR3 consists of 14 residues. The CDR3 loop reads CASSLRGSYNEQFF. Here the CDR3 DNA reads TGCGCCAGCAGCTTGAGGGGCAGCTACAATGAGCAGTTCTTC.

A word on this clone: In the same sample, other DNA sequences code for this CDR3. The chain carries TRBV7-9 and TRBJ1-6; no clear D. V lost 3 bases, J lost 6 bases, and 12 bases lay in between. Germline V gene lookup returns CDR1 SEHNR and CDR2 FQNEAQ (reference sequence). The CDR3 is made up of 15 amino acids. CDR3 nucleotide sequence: TGTGCCAGCAGCTTGACCACCTCGGGTAATTCACCCCTCCACTTT. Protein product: CASSLTTSGNSPLHF. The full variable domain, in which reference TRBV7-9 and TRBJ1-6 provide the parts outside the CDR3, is DTGVSQNPRHKITKRGQNVTFRCDPISEHNRLYWYRQTLGQGPEFLTYFQNEAQLEKSRLLSDRFSAERPKGSFSTLEIQRTEQGDSAMYLCASSLTTSGNSPLHFGNGTRLTVT.